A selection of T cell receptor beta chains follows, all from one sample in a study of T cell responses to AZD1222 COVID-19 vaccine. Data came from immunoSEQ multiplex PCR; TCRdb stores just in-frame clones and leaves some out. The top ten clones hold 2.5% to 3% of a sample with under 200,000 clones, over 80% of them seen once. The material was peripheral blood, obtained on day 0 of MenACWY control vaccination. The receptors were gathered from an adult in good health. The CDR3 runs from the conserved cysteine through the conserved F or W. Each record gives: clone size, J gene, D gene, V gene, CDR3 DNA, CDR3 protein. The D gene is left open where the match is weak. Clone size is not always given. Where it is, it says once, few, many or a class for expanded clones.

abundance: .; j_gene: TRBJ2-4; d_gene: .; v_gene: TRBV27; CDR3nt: TGTGCCAGCAGTTTCGGGCGTCCGCCCAAAAACATTCAGTACTTC; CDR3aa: CASSFGRPPKNIQYF
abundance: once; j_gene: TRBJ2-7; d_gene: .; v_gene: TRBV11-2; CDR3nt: TGTGCCAGCAGCTTTCAGCAGGCGTACGAGCAGTACTTC; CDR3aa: CASSFQQAYEQYF
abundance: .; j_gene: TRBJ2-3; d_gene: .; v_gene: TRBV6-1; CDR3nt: TGTGCCAGCAGTGATGGGCATCTGGTCAACACAGATACGCAGTATTTT; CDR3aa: CASSDGHLVNTDTQYF
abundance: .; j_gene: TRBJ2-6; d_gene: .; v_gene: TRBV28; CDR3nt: TGTGCCAGCAGACCTAATCTTGGGACGCCGGGGGCCAACGTCCTGACTTTC; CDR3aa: CASRPNLGTPGANVLTF
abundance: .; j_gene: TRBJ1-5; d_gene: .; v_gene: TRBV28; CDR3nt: TGTGCCAGCACCCACGGCGTAGGACAATATAGCAATCAGCCCCAGCATTTT; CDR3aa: CASTHGVGQYSNQPQHF
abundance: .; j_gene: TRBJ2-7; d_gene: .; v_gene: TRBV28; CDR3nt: TGTGCCAGCAGCTGGACTTGGACCGCTACCTACGAGCAGTACTTC; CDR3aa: CASSWTWTATYEQYF
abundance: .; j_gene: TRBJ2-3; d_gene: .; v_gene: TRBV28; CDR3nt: TGTGCCAGCAGCCCGGTGATTCCAACGCAGTATTTT; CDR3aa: CASSPVIPTQYF
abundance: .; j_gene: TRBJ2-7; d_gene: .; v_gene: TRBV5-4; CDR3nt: TGTGCCAGCAGCCCGGACCTCCGGGGCTACGAGCAGTACTTC; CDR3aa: CASSPDLRGYEQYF
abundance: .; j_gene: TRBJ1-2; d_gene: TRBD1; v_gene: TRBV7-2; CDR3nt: TGTGCCAGCAGACCCCGGGACAGGGTGAGCTCCAACTATGGCTACACCTTC; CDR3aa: CASRPRDRVSSNYGYTF
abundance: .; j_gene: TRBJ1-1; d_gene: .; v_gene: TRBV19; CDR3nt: TGTGCCTCATCCATTCCAGGCTCTGAAGCTTTCTTT; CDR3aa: CASSIPGSEAFF
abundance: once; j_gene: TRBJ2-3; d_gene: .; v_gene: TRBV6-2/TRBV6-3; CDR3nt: TGTGCCAGCAGTAGCTCTTTTTTTGGGGATACGCAGTATTTT; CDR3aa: CASSSSFFGDTQYF
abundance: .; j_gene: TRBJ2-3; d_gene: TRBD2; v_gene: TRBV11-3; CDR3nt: TGTGCCAGCAGCTCCGGGGCGGGAGAAACAGATACGCAGTATTTT; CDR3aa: CASSSGAGETDTQYF
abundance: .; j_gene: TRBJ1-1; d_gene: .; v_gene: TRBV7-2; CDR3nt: TGTGCCAGCAGCTTAGTGGCAGTTCTTGAAGCTTTCTTT; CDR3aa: CASSLVAVLEAFF
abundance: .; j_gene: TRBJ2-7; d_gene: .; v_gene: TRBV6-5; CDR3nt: TGTGCCAGCAGTTACGACCTAGTTTCCTCCTACGAGCAGTACTTC; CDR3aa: CASSYDLVSSYEQYF
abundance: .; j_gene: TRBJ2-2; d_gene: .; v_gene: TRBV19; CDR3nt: TGTGCCAGTAGTTTACGACCCAGGGGCTCGAACACCGGGGAGCTGTTTTTT; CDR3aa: CASSLRPRGSNTGELFF
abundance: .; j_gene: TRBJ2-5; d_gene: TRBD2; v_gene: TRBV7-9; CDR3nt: TGTGCCAGCAGCCCCGGGGGGGGGTACCAAGAGACCCAGTACTTC; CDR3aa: CASSPGGGYQETQYF
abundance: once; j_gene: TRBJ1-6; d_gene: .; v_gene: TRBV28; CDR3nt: TGTGCCAGCAGTCGACCCTTCGGGGAATATAATTCACCCCTCCACTTT; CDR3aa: CASSRPFGEYNSPLHF
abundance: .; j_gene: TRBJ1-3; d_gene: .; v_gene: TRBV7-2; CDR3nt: TGTGCCAGCAGCTTAGGCGGGAGTGTGGGAAACACCATATATTTT; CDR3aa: CASSLGGSVGNTIYF
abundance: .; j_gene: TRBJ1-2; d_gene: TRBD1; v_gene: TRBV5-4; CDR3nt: TGTGCCAGCAGCTCGCAGGGGGACTATGGCTACACCTTC; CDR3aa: CASSSQGDYGYTF
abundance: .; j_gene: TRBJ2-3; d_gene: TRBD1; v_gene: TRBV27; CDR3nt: TGTGCCAGCAGTTTAAGGGGGCGCGTCGATACGCAGTATTTT; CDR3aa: CASSLRGRVDTQYF
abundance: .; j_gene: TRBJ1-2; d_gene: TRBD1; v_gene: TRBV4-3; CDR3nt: TGCGCCAGCAGCCAAAGCCTTTACAGGGGTTTTAACTATGGCTACACCTTC; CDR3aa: CASSQSLYRGFNYGYTF
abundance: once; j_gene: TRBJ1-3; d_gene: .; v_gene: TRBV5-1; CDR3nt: TGCGCCAGCAGCTTCGGGCAGGGGAACACCATATATTTT; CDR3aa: CASSFGQGNTIYF
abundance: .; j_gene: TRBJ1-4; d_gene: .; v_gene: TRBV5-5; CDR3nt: TGTGCCAGCAGCTTAGTAGGGCACAATGAAAAACTGTTTTTT; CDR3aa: CASSLVGHNEKLFF
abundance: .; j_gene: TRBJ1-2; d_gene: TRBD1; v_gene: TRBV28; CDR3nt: TGTGCCAGCAGCTCGGGACAGCCTTATGGCTACACCTTC; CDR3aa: CASSSGQPYGYTF
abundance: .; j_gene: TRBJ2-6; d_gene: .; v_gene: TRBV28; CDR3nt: TGTGCCAGCAGTGCCCCGACGGGCTGGGCCAACGTCCTGACTTTC; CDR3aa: CASSAPTGWANVLTF
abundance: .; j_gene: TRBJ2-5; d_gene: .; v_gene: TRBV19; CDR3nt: TGTGCCACCCAAAGCTGGGGTCTAGAGACCCAGTACTTC; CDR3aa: CATQSWGLETQYF
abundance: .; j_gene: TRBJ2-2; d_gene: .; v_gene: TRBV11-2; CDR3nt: TGTGCCAGCAGCCCCCCGACCGGGGAGCTGTTTTTT; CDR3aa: CASSPPTGELFF
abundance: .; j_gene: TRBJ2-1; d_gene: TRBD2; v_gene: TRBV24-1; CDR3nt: TGTGCCACCAGTGATGCTAGCGGGGGGCTCGGCTATGAGCAGTTCTTC; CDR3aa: CATSDASGGLGYEQFF
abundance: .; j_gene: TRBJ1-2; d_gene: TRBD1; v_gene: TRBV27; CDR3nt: TGTGCCAGCAGTCAAACCGGACAGGGACGGGGCTACACCTTC; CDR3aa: CASSQTGQGRGYTF
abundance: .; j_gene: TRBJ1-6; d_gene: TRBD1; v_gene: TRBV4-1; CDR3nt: TGCGCCAGCAGTCCACAGGGGATGAGTAATTCACCCCTCCACTTT; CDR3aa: CASSPQGMSNSPLHF
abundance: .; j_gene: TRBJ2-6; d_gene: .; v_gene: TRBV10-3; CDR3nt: TGTGCCATCAGCGGTATATCCGAATCTGGGGCCAACGTCCTGACTTTC; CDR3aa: CAISGISESGANVLTF
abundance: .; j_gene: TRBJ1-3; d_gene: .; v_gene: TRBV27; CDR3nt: TGTGCCAGCAGGGTTGGAAACACCATATATTTT; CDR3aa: CASRVGNTIYF
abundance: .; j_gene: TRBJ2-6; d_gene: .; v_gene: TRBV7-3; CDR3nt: TGTGCCAGCAGCCAAGGGTCGGCCGGGGCCAACGTCCTGACTTTC; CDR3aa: CASSQGSAGANVLTF
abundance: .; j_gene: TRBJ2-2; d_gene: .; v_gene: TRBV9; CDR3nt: TGTGCCAGCAGCGTAGATAGGGATAACACCGGGGAGCTGTTTTTT; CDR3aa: CASSVDRDNTGELFF
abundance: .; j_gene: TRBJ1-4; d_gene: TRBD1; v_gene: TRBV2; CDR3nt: TGTGCCAGCAGTCGTAGCCGGGACAGGGGTGAAAAACTGTTTTTT; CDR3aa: CASSRSRDRGEKLFF
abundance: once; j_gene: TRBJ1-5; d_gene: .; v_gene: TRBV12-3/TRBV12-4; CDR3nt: TGTGCCAGCAGTCAAACAGGGAGGCTCCAGCATTTT; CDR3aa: CASSQTGRLQHF